The clone carrying this T cell receptor beta chain was seen a few times. Its antigen is still unknown. This sample is drawn from a study of vaccination and CD4 T cells after COVID-19. Points from the study as a whole: Post-vaccination, and not before, a median around 86% of reactive clones appeared in convalescent patients.

Stated treatment: approximately nine-day PBMC culture with coronavirus spike peptide pools or control peptides (ViraFEST assay). Sequencing of cultured CD4+ T cell DNA used the Oncomine TCR Beta short-read assay. TCRdb reprocessed the PCR reads via MiXCR and lists one record per CDR3 protein. Of more than 20,000 distinct CDR3 sequences listed, 70% are singletons. V shed 5 bases, J shed 4 bases, and the junction held 7 bases outside the gene matches. The CDR3 extends over 14 amino acids. Germline-derived CDR1 and CDR2 are GTSNPN and SVGIG (reference sequence). The TCR was taken from a human donor who had recovered from COVID-19. The sequenced material came from CD4+ T cells from blood, cultured in vitro. The chain joins TRBV30 to TRBJ1-5; TRBD1 aligns across 8 bases. The CDR3, as DNA: TGTGCCTGGGGAGGACAGGGAGGGAATCAGCCCCAGCATTTT. Protein: CAWGGQGGNQPQHF.